This paragraph covers one TCR beta chain sequence. Its antigen remains unknown. The source of the sample is a study of T cells in Graves' hyperthyroidism and ophthalmopathy. Germline V gives CDR1 SEHNR, CDR2 FQNEAQ (reference sequence). This CDR3 has 14 residues. Trimming at V came to 7 bases and at J to 4 bases, leaving 6 bases not matched to a gene. With duration under 3 months, ophthalmopathy was active: Clinical Activity Score at least 3, NOSPECS at least 4. Orbital computed tomography, thyroid ultrasound, serum thyroxine and TRAb, and clinical symptoms together informed the diagnoses. Findings of the study overall: Ophthalmopathy got predicted by the model a median 6.5 months before its onset.

Authors of the study amplified TCR beta CDR3 regions from RNA transcripts. The TCR CDR3 was amplified in a first-round RT-PCR using the HTBI primer set. TCRdb fed the multiplex PCR reads into MiXCR, producing one record per CDR3 protein. The data hold around 400,000 distinct CDR3 sequences, with approximately 14% observed a single time. Sequenced: blood. The sequence came from an older woman with Graves' ophthalmopathy. This rearrangement joins TRBV7-9 to TRBJ2-1; 8 bases match TRBD2. CDR3 in DNA: TGTGCCAGCACCCGGGAGGGCACATACAATGAGCAGTTCTTC. Translated: CASTREGTYNEQFF. Complete variable domain (other parts from reference TRBV7-9 and TRBJ2-1): DTGVSQNPRHKITKRGQNVTFRCDPISEHNRLYWYRQTLGQGPEFLTYFQNEAQLEKSRLLSDRFSAERPKGSFSTLEIQRTEQGDSAMYLCASTREGTYNEQFFGPGTRLTVL.